A single sample is the source of the 26 T cell receptor beta chains below, sequenced in a study of blood T cell repertoires in COVID-19 (dated by TCRdb to the early 2020s). Libraries were made using the immunoSEQ multiplex PCR assay. The source is immuneACCESS, and TCRdb retained only in-frame sequences with V and J called. Part of the clones is not carried over; for the studies checked, unresolved V genes explain less than half of this, and the remainder is unexplained. This sample is represented by about 88,000 clones; 90% of them were singletons. The top ten hold over 1.5% of the sample. Sequencing was performed on peripheral blood. The receptors were sampled from a man between 60 and 75 years old with acute or convalescent COVID-19.

The V call is TRBV6-5, the J call TRBJ2-7; 12 nucleotides agree with TRBD2. Germline V gene data show CDR1 as MNHEY and CDR2 as SVGAGI. Trimming took 6 bases from V and 6 from J; bases not matched to a gene: 6. This CDR3 contains 14 residues. The CDR3 reads CASSLLAGGGEQYF. The CDR3, as DNA: TGTGCCAGCAGCTTACTAGCGGGAGGAGGCGAGCAGTACTTC.

The rearrangement uses TRBV5-1 and TRBJ2-7; 8 bases fit TRBD2. Losses at the gene ends were 8 bases for V and 1 base for J; bases not matched to a gene: 5. The germline gives CDR1 SGHRS, CDR2 YFSETQ. This CDR3 is 13 amino acids long. The CDR3 protein is CASTAGGSYEQYF. The CDR3 nucleotides are TGCGCCAGTACGGCGGGAGGATCCTACGAGCAGTACTTC.

The chain has TRBV6-5 and TRBJ1-2, with TRBD1 as a possible D gene (5 bases). The V gene lost 6 bases and the J gene lost 6 bases, with 17 bases spanning the gap. The germline CDR1 and CDR2 sequences are MNHEY and SVGAGI. The CDR3 totals 14 residues. This CDR3 is CASRPGINGNGYTF. CDR3 sequence (DNA): TGTGCCAGCAGGCCAGGGATAAATGGAAATGGCTACACCTTC.

The chain is built from TRBV7-8 and TRBJ2-7; 9 bases align to TRBD2. The CDR3 runs to 16 residues. V dropped 5 bases and J dropped 3; count of bases not matched to a gene: 11. The germline gives CDR1 SGHVS, CDR2 FQNEAQ. The CDR3 sequence is CASSQRGGVSFYEQYF. The CDR3 coding sequence is TGTGCCAGCAGCCAACGCGGGGGGGTCTCCTTCTACGAGCAGTACTTC.

This clone was seen only once. The chain links TRBV9 to TRBJ2-3; weak D call: TRBD1 (5 bases). This CDR3 region has 16 residues. Germline values: CDR1 SGDLS, CDR2 YYNGEE. Trimming removed 0 bases at V and 10 bases at J, with 21 bases between. This CDR3 is CASSVGRADEREAQYF. For the CDR3, the DNA is TGTGCCAGCAGCGTAGGCAGGGCGGACGAACGAGAGGCGCAGTATTTT.

The rearrangement joins TRBV19 to TRBJ2-1; TRBD2 matches at 11 bases. The CDR3 is 15 residues long. Germline V gene lookup returns CDR1 LNHDA and CDR2 SQIVND (reference sequence). J gave up 4 bases and V 3 bases, and 2 bases lay outside the gene matches. The CDR3 is CASSIGTSGYNEQFF. The CDR3 DNA follows: TGTGCCAGTAGTATCGGGACTAGCGGATACAATGAGCAGTTCTTC.

This rearrangement joins TRBV4-1 to TRBJ2-2; D may be TRBD2 (5 bases). Germline-derived CDR1 and CDR2 are MGHRA and YSYEKL. With 3 bases removed from V and 6 bases from J, the gap between germline ends came to 8 bases. This CDR3 has 13 residues. In nucleotides, the CDR3 is TGCGCCAGCAGCCATTTGGGAGCCGGGGAGCTGTTTTTT. Amino acid sequence: CASSHLGAGELFF.

The chain links TRBV6-4 to TRBJ2-7; 9 bases fit TRBD1. V dropped 4 bases and J dropped 4; count of bases not matched to a gene: 2. CDR3 length: 13 amino acids. The germline gives CDR1 MRHNA, CDR2 SNTAGT. The CDR3, as DNA: TGTGCCAGCAGTGTCGACAGGGGGTACGAGCAGTACTTC. This codes for CASSVDRGYEQYF.

This chain connects TRBV5-1 to TRBJ1-4; D possibly corresponds to TRBD1 (5 bases). Trimming removed 4 bases from V and 6 bases from J, with 19 bases in between. This CDR3 has 16 amino acids. From germline, CDR1 is SGHRS and CDR2 YFSETQ. The CDR3 DNA is TGCGCCAGCAGCCTCACGTCGGGGGGAGTGGATGAAAAACTGTTTTTT. It yields the protein CASSLTSGGVDEKLFF.

The chain carries TRBV29-1 and TRBJ1-2; 9 bases line up with TRBD1. The V gene's germline CDR1 is SQVTM and CDR2 ANQGSEA. This CDR3 is 16 amino acids long. With V trimmed by 4 bases and J by 3 bases, 12 bases remained unmatched. The CDR3 DNA follows: TGCAGCGTTGGTGCCAGAGGGGGACAGGGAGACTATGGCTACACCTTC. Protein: CSVGARGGQGDYGYTF.

V usage is TRBV12-3 or TRBV12-4 and J usage is TRBJ2-1, with D possibly matching TRBD1 (5 bases). Trimming removed 4 bases at V and 5 bases at J, with 9 bases between. This CDR3 is built from 13 residues. The DNA of the CDR3 is TGTGCCAGCAGTTGGGGCAGCAACAATGAGCAGTTCTTC. Translated, it gives CASSWGSNNEQFF.

J is TRBJ1-2 and V is TRBV11-1; no firm D call. CDR1 SGHAT and CDR2 FQDESV come from the germline V gene (reference sequence). CDR3 size: 15 residues. The V gene lost 3 bases and the J gene lost 0 bases, with 11 bases spanning the gap. In DNA, the CDR3 is TGTGCCAGCAGCTTTAGTTCGGTGACTAACTATGGCTACACCTTC. This gives the protein CASSFSSVTNYGYTF.

This sequence joins TRBV23-1 and TRBJ2-2; 7 nucleotides align to TRBD1. TRBV23-1 counts as an open reading frame of uncertain function. Germline trimming cut 0 bases from V and 3 bases from J; bases unmatched to any gene: 4. This CDR3 region has 16 residues. The CDR3 region is CASSQSTGAYTGELFF. Written as DNA, the CDR3 is TGCGCCAGCAGTCAATCTACAGGGGCCTACACCGGGGAGCTGTTTTTT.

This chain uses TRBV7-9 with TRBJ1-5; 7 bases align to TRBD1. The germline CDR1 and CDR2 sequences are SEHNR and FQNEAQ (reference sequence). The V gene end was trimmed by 5 bases and the J gene end by 7 bases; junction bases not matched to a gene: 8. The length of the CDR3 is 14 residues. The CDR3 reads CASSLGQEGQPQHF. CDR3 DNA: TGTGCCAGCAGCCTCGGACAGGAGGGGCAGCCCCAGCATTTT.

The chain combines TRBV5-5 with TRBJ1-5; tentatively, D is TRBD1 (5 bases). The CDR3 is 17 amino acids. The V end was cut by 4 bases, the J end by 2 bases, with 19 bases between. Germline V CDR1 and CDR2: SGHKS, YYEKEE (reference sequence). CDR3 nucleotides: TGTGCCAGCAGCCGGTGGGGCAGGGATCAGGGCAATCAGCCCCAGCATTTT. This codes for CASSRWGRDQGNQPQHF.

The chain is built from TRBV6-1 and TRBJ2-1, with 11 bases matching TRBD2. Germline V CDR1 and CDR2: MNHNS, SASEGT. The trim removed 2 bases at V and 7 bases at J, leaving 7 bases unmatched. The CDR3 is 16 residues long. DNA for the CDR3: TGTGCCAGCAGTGAACCGACTAGCGGGATAGTTAATGAGCAGTTCTTC. This encodes CASSEPTSGIVNEQFF.

V and J are TRBV5-1 and TRBJ1-1; 8 positions match TRBD1. The CDR3 is 17 residues long. After removal of 4 bases from V and 4 bases from J, the junction contained 15 bases not matched to a gene. CDR1 and CDR2 (germline): SGHRS, YFSETQ. CDR3 sequence: CASSPDRGLGSVTEAFF. DNA for the CDR3: TGCGCCAGCAGCCCCGACAGGGGCCTCGGTTCGGTCACTGAAGCTTTCTTT. Looking up the rest from reference TRBV5-1 and TRBJ1-1 gives the full variable domain: KAGVTQTPRYLIKTRGQQVTLSCSPISGHRSVSWYQQTPGQGLQFLFEYFSETQRNKGNFPGRFSGRQFSNSRSEMNVSTLELGDSALYLCASSPDRGLGSVTEAFFGQGTRLTVV.

V and J are TRBV11-3 and TRBJ2-5; the D is unclear. Between the trimmed V and J ends, which lost 1 base and 5 bases, there was a span of 8 bases. CDR3 size: 13 residues. Germline V gene sequence: CDR1 SGHNT, CDR2 YENEEA. The CDR3, as DNA: TGTGCCAGCAGCTTAGTCTCGGAGGAGACCCAGTACTTC. Its protein product is CASSLVSEETQYF.

V gene TRBV4-1 combines with J gene TRBJ2-7; TRBD2 is a possible D gene (5 bases). The CDR3 runs 15 residues. Germline V lookup: CDR1 MGHRA, CDR2 YSYEKL. V was shortened by 1 base and J by 5 bases, with 15 bases between the two germline ends. DNA for the CDR3: TGCGCCAGCAGCCAAGCAGCGGCCGACCCGGACGAGCAGTACTTC. This translates into CASSQAAADPDEQYF.

The chain carries TRBV25-1 and TRBJ1-1, with a tentative D call TRBD1 (5 bases). There are 13 residues in the CDR3. The germline V and J ends were trimmed by 5 bases and 1 base, with 8 bases remaining between them. In germline, CDR1 is MGHDK, CDR2 SYGVNS. The CDR3 loop reads CASSLTGNTEAFF. The CDR3 DNA reads TGTGCCAGCAGTCTAACAGGGAACACTGAAGCTTTCTTT.

The chain carries TRBV5-4 and TRBJ2-3, with D possibly being TRBD2 (6 bases). The V gene's germline CDR1 is SGHNT and CDR2 YYREEE (reference sequence). With 4 bases removed from V and 2 bases from J, the gap between germline ends came to 14 bases. The CDR3 consists of 15 residues. The CDR3 sequence is CASSPRGLTTDTQYF. As DNA, the CDR3 is TGTGCCAGCAGCCCACGGGGACTCACCACAGATACGCAGTATTTT.

J is TRBJ1-1 and V is TRBV7-8, with TRBD1 identical over 10 bases. Germline-derived CDR1 and CDR2 are SGHVS and FQNEAQ. The CDR3 contains 15 residues. V lost 2 bases and J lost 5; bases outside the gene matches: 5. This chain's CDR3 is CASSLLGQGWTEAFF. Written as DNA, the CDR3 is TGTGCCAGCAGCTTATTGGGACAGGGGTGGACTGAAGCTTTCTTT.

The chain recombines TRBV7-9 with TRBJ2-2; 7 positions agree with TRBD2. The germline gives CDR1 SEHNR, CDR2 FQNEAQ (reference sequence). The J segment lost 0 bases and the V segment lost 4 bases, leaving 8 bases of the junction unmatched. The CDR3 covers 17 residues. The CDR3 region is CASSSTSRRANTGELFF. As DNA, the CDR3 is TGTGCCAGCAGCTCGACTAGCCGACGGGCGAACACCGGGGAGCTGTTTTTT. Full variable domain (missing parts from reference TRBV7-9 and TRBJ2-2): DTGVSQNPRHKITKRGQNVTFRCDPISEHNRLYWYRQTLGQGPEFLTYFQNEAQLEKSRLLSDRFSAERPKGSFSTLEIQRTEQGDSAMYLCASSSTSRRANTGELFFGEGSRLTVL.

The gene calls are TRBV19 and TRBJ1-3; TRBD1 matches at 8 bases. V gave up 8 bases and J gave up 0 bases; unmatched junction bases: 9. From germline, CDR1 is LNHDA and CDR2 SQIVND (reference sequence). The CDR3 is 16 amino acids. CDR3: CASAIRTGPSGNTIYF. DNA for the CDR3: TGTGCCAGTGCTATTCGGACAGGGCCCTCTGGAAACACCATATATTTT.

The chain joins TRBV9 to TRBJ2-3; D not certain. Trimming left V 0 bases short and J 2 bases short, with 7 bases between. Germline loops: CDR1 SGDLS, CDR2 YYNGEE. The CDR3 consists of 14 residues. The CDR3 spells CASSVGPHTDTQYF. DNA of the CDR3: TGTGCCAGCAGCGTAGGGCCCCACACAGATACGCAGTATTTT.

The V gene is TRBV27, the J gene TRBJ2-3, with 13 bases identical to TRBD2. This CDR3 has 15 amino acids. CDR1 MNHEY and CDR2 SMNVEV come from the germline V gene (reference sequence). Trimming cost V 3 bases and J 5 bases; bases outside gene matches: 2. The CDR3 sequence: CASSFGTSGIDTQYF. As DNA, the CDR3 is TGTGCCAGCAGTTTTGGGACTAGCGGGATAGATACGCAGTATTTT.